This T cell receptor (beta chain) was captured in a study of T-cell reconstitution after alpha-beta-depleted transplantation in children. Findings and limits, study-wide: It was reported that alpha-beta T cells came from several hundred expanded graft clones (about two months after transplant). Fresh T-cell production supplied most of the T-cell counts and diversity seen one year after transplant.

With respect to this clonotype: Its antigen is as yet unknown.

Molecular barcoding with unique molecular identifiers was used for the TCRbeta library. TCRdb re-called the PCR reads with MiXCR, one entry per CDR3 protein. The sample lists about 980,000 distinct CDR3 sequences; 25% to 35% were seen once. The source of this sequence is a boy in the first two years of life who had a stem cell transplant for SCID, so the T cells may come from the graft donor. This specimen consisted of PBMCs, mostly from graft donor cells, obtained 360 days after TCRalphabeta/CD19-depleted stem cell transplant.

The CDR3, as DNA: TGTGCCAGCAGCTTACCGGGACTAGCGGGGGGGCCCTACGAGCAGTACTTC. Amino acids: CASSLPGLAGGPYEQYF. V gene TRBV7-2 combines with J gene TRBJ2-7; TRBD2 matches 16 bases. This CDR3 is built from 17 residues. Germline V gives CDR1 SGHTA, CDR2 FQGNSA. Trimming removed 2 bases from V and 2 bases from J; junction bases left unmatched: 3.